The T cell receptor delta chain under discussion was sequenced for a study of gamma delta lymphoproliferative disorders and STAT genes. Study information: This Tgammadelta LGLL cohort mixed symptomatic disease with indolent courses. Study findings and constraints: Nearly all major patient gamma and delta clonotypes were public. Symptomatic patients lacked Vgamma9-JgammaP and Vdelta2-Ddelta3-Jdelta1 major clones.

TCRdb reprocessed the multiplex PCR reads through CATT. This table has some 220 delta-chain clones, approximately 4.5% appearing once. The CDR3 contains 21 residues. Concerning this clone: Its antigen is still unknown.

Genomic DNA from isolated PBMCs served as the sequencing template. Patient diagnosis follows 2017 WHO criteria for T-LGLL or HSTCL. The J gene is TRDJ1; the V gene was not called; the D call in the table, TRDD3, was not verified against the DNA. The source is a human donor with gamma-delta T-cell large granular lymphocyte leukemia. Material for sequencing was blood. This CDR3 reads CACDSILGALRRSPNTDKLIF. The CDR3 DNA follows: TGTGCCTGTGACTCAATACTGGGGGCCCTCCGGCGATCCCCGAACACCGATAAACTCATCTTT.